This entry is about one T cell receptor (beta chain). Its specificity is not known. The investigators amplified TCR beta CDR3 regions from RNA transcripts. In the first-round RT-PCR of the TCR CDR3, the HTBI primer set was used. TCRdb redid the calling of the multiplex PCR reads with MiXCR, one entry per CDR3 protein. The sample carries more than 550,000 distinct CDR3 sequences, around a sixth recorded once. This sample is drawn from a study of T cells in Graves' hyperthyroidism and ophthalmopathy. The germline CDR1 and CDR2 sequences are SGHTA and FQGNSA. The CDR3 runs 14 residues. V was trimmed by 1 base and J by 6 bases, leaving 11 bases between them. Whole-study results and caveats: Separation of ophthalmopathy from stable hyperthyroidism was achieved by a 13 V-J model.

The gene calls are TRBV7-2 and TRBJ2-3; D is uncertain. The TCR originated in a woman aged 45 to 65 with Graves' hyperthyroidism that later progressed to Graves' ophthalmopathy. Sequenced input: blood. CDR3 nucleotides: TGTGCCAGCAGCTTAGAGGTAGCATGGGATACGCAGTATTTT. Encoded protein: CASSLEVAWDTQYF.